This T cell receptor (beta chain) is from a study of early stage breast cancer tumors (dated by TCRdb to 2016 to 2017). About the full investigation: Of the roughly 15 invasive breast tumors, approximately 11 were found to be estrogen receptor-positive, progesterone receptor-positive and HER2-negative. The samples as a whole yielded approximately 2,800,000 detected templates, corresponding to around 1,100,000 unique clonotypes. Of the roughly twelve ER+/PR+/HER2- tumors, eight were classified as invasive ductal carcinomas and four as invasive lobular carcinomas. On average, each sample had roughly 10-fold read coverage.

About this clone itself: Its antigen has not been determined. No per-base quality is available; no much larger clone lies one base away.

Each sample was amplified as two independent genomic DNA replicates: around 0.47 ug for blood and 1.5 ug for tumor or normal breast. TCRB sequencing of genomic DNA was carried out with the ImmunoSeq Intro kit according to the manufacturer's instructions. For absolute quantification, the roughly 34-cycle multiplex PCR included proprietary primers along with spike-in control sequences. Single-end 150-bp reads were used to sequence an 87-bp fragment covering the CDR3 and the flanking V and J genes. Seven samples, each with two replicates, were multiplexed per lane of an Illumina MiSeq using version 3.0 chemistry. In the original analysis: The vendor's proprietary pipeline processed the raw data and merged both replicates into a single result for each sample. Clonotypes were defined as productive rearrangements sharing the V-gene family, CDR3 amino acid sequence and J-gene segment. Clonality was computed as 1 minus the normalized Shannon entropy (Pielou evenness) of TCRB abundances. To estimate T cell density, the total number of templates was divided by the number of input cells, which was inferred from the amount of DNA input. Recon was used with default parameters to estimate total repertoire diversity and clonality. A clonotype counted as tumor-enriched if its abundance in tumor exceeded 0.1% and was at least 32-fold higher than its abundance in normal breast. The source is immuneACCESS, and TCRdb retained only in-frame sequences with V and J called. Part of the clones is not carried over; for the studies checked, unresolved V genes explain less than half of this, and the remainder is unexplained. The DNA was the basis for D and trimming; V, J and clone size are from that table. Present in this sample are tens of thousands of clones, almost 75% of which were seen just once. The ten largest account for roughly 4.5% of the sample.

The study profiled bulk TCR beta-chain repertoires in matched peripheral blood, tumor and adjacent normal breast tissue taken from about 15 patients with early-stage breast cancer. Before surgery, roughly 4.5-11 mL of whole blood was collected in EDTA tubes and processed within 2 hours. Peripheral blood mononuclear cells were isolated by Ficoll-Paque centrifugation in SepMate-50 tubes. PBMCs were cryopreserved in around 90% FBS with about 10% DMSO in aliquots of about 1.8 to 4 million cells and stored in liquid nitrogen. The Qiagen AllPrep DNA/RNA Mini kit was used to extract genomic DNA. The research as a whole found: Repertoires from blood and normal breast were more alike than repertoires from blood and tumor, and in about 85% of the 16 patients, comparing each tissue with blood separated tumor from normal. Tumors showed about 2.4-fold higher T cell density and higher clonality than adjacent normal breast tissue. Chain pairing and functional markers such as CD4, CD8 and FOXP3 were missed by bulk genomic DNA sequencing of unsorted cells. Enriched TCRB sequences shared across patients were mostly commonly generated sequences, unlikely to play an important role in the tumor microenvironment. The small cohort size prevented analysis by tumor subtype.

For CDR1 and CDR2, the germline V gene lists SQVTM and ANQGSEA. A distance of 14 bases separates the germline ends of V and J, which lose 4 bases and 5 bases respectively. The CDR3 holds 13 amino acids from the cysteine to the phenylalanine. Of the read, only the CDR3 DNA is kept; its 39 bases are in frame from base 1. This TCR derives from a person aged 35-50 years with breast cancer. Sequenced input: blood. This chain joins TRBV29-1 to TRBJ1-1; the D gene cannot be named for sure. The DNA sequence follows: TGCAGCGTTGTCGGGGATAAAGGGACTGAAGCTTTCTTT. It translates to CSVVGDKGTEAFF.